The clone carrying this T cell receptor (beta chain) was counted a few times. Its antigen is not identified. CDR3 regions of TCR beta were amplified from RNA transcripts. A first-round RT-PCR used HTBI primers, followed by a second-round multiplex PCR. TCRdb reanalysed the multiplex PCR reads using MiXCR and keeps one entry per CDR3 protein. Of a few hundred thousand distinct CDR3 sequences in the sample, just under 40% were seen once. The sample belongs to a study of Graves' ophthalmopathy and Graves' hyperthyroidism. Study results and limitations: Both an approximately 68% sensitivity and an approximately 74% specificity characterized the model's predictions of ophthalmopathy progression.

V was cut by 5 bases and J by 2 bases, with 12 bases left in between. Germline loops: CDR1 MNHEY, CDR2 SMNVEV (reference sequence). The CDR3 is 14 amino acids. This clonotype originated in an adult man with Graves' hyperthyroidism. The chain carries TRBV27 and TRBJ2-5, with unresolved D. Sequencing used peripheral blood or thyroid tissue (not recorded which). CDR3 nucleotide sequence: TGTGCCAGCAGTAAACACCAAGCACAAGAGACCCAGTACTTC. The encoded protein is CASSKHQAQETQYF.